Detailed here is one T cell receptor (beta chain). The source of the sample is a study of T-cell memory formation after mild COVID-19. One entry per CDR3 protein, called by TCRdb with MiXCR from the 5' RACE reads. Of about 250,000 distinct CDR3 sequences detected, about a sixth appear once; the ten largest clones hold more than 20%. The V gene end was trimmed by 0 bases and the J gene end by 2 bases; junction bases not matched to a gene: 3. Germline values: CDR1 DFQATT, CDR2 SNEGSKA (reference sequence). The CDR3 extends over 14 amino acids. This receptor was identified in a man in his late teens or twenties who had mild COVID-19 (a few samples of this study predate the infection). Cell type and time point are not known. The sequenced material came from PBMCs or a T cell subset sorted from them (not recorded which). The rearrangement links TRBV20-1 to TRBJ2-7, with 8 bases identical to TRBD2. In DNA, the CDR3 is TGCAGTGCTAGAGATCGGGGGGGGGCCTACGAGCAGTACTTC. Translated: CSARDRGGAYEQYF.